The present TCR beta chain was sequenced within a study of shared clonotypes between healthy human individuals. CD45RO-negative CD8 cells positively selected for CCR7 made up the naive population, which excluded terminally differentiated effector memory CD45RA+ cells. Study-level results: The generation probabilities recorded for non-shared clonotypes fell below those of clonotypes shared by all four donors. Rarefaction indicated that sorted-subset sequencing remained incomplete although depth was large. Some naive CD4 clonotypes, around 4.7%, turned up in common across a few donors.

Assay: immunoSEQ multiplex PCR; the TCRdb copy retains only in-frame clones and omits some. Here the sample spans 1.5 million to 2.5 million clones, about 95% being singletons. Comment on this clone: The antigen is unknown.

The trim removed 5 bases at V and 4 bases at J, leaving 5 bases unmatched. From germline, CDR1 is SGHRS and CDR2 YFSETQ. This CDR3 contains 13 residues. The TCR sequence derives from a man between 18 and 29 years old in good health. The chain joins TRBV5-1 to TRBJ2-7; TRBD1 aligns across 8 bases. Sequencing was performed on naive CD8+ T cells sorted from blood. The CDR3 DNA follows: TGCGCCAGCAGGAAAGGACAGGGTTACGAGCAGTACTTC. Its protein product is CASRKGQGYEQYF. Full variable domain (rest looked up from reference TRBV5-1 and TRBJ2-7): KAGVTQTPRYLIKTRGQQVTLSCSPISGHRSVSWYQQTPGQGLQFLFEYFSETQRNKGNFPGRFSGRQFSNSRSEMNVSTLELGDSALYLCASRKGQGYEQYFGPGTRLTVT.